This is a list of T cell receptor beta chains from one sample in a study of neurological immune-mediated disorders. TCRdb reprocessed the 5' RACE reads via MiXCR and lists one record per CDR3 protein. There are approximately 36,000 distinct CDR3 sequences in the sample; less than 3.5% occur only once, and about 8% lies in the top ten. Input material: PBMCs. Source of these receptors: a woman between 55 and 75 years old with multiple sclerosis. CDR3s include the opening cysteine and the closing phenylalanine or tryptophan. A D gene is named only where the DNA matches it firmly. Part of the rows lack a size; the others show once, few, many or a class for expanded clones.

size,V,J,D,CDR3,DNA
-,TRBV6-1,TRBJ2-2,-,CASSAIAVTGELFF,TGTGCCAGCAGTGCCATTGCGGTCACCGGGGAGCTGTTTTTT
many,TRBV20-1,TRBJ1-4,-,CSAIPGLRLTNEKLFF,TGCAGTGCTATCCCGGGGTTGCGACTAACTAATGAAAAACTGTTTTTT
many,TRBV11-3,TRBJ2-7,-,CASSSTTTDEQYF,TGTGCCAGCAGCTCTACGACGACAGACGAGCAGTACTTC
many,TRBV7-9,TRBJ2-2,-,CASSPGLVGELFF,TGTGCCAGCAGCCCCGGCCTTGTCGGGGAGCTGTTTTTT
many,TRBV6-1,TRBJ1-4,-,CASRTHEKLFF,TGTGCCAGCCGGACCCATGAAAAACTGTTTTTT
many,TRBV18,TRBJ2-2,TRBD1,CASSPGTVNTGELFF,TGTGCCAGCTCACCCGGGACAGTGAACACCGGGGAGCTGTTTTTT
-,TRBV4-2,TRBJ2-7,TRBD1,CASSQVGQSIDEQYF,TGTGCCAGCAGCCAAGTGGGACAGTCGATCGACGAGCAGTACTTC
many,TRBV6-5,TRBJ1-3,-,CASSYSGAIGNTIYF,TGTGCCAGCAGTTACTCGGGGGCGATTGGAAACACCATATATTTT
many,TRBV6-5,TRBJ1-1,TRBD1,CASNKGQGGTEAFF,TGTGCCAGCAACAAAGGACAGGGTGGTACTGAAGCTTTCTTT
medium-sized,TRBV5-6,TRBJ1-5,-,CAGRGRRLGNQPQHF,TGTGCCGGTAGGGGCAGGAGATTAGGCAATCAGCCCCAGCATTTT
many,TRBV20-1,TRBJ2-7,TRBD1,CSVSLQGAGEQYF,TGCAGTGTCTCCTTACAGGGGGCCGGAGAGCAGTACTTC
-,TRBV5-8,TRBJ1-5,-,CASSLLRTRNQPQHF,TGTGCCAGCAGCTTGTTACGCACTCGCAATCAGCCCCAGCATTTT
medium-sized,TRBV5-1,TRBJ2-2,-,CASRENTGELFF,TGCGCCAGCAGAGAGAACACCGGGGAGCTGTTTTTT
many,TRBV5-1,TRBJ2-1,TRBD2,CASSSGIAGGYNEQFF,TGCGCCAGCAGCTCAGGAATAGCGGGGGGATACAATGAGCAGTTCTTC
many,TRBV4-1,TRBJ2-7,TRBD1,CASSLPDRKYEQYF,TGCGCCAGCAGCCTACCGGACAGGAAGTACGAGCAGTACTTC